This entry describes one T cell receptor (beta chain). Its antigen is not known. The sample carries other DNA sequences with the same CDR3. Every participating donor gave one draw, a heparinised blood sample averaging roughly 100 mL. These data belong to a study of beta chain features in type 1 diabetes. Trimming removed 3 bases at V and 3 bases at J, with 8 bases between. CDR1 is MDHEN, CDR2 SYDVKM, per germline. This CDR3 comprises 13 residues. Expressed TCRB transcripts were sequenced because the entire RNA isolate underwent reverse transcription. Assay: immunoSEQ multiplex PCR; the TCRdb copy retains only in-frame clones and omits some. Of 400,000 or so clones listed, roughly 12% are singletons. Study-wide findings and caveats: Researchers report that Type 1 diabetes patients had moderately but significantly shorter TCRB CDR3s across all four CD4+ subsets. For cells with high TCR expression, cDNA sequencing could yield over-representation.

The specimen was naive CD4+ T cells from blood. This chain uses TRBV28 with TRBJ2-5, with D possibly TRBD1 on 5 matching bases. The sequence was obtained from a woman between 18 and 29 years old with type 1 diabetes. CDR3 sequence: CASSLGREETQYF. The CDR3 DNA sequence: TGTGCCAGCAGTTTGGGCAGGGAAGAGACCCAGTACTTC. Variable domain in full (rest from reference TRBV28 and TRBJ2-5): DVKVTQSSRYLVKRTGEKVFLECVQDMDHENMFWYRQDPGLGLRLIYFSYDVKMKEKGDIPEGYSVSREKKERFSLILESASTNQTSMYLCASSLGREETQYFGPGTRLLVL.